This T cell receptor beta chain came from a study of T cell changes during pregnancy in multiple sclerosis. This clone has just one count. The CDR3 spans 16 residues. Germline loops: CDR1 MNHNS, CDR2 SASEGT. V lost 3 bases, J lost 5 bases, and 10 bases stayed unmatched. Repertoires were generated with immunoSEQ multiplex PCR, while TCRdb's copy carries only in-frame clones and drops some. The sample contains about 80,000 clones, about 92% of which appear only once. Sample: CD4+ T cells from peripheral blood mononuclear cells, taken before pregnancy. The receptor was isolated from a female donor with multiple sclerosis, enrolled in a pregnancy study. This rearrangement joins TRBV6-1 to TRBJ2-5, with 9 bases that match TRBD1. DNA of the CDR3: TGTGCCAGCAGTGATTGGACAGGGGAAGGGGGGGAGACCCAGTACTTC. Its protein product is CASSDWTGEGGETQYF.